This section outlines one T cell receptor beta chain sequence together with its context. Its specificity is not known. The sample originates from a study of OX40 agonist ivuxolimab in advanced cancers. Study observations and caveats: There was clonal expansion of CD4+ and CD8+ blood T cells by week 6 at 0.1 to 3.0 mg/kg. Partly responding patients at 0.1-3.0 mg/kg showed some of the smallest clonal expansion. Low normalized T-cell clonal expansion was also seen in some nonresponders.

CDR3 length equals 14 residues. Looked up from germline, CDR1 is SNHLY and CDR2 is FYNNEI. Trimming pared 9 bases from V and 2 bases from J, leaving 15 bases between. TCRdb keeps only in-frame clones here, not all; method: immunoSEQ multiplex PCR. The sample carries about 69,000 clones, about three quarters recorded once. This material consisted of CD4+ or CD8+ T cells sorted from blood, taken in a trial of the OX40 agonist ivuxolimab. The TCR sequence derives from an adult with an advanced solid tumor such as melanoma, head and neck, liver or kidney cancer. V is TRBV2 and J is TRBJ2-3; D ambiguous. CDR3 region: CARSNPATTDTQYF. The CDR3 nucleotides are TGTGCCAGAAGTAATCCAGCAACCACAGATACGCAGTATTTT.